These 28 T cell receptor beta chains were all obtained from the same sample, sequenced in a study of quantifying T cell responses using KT2 cells. Study at large: TCR alpha and beta constant-region primers primed reverse transcription of RNA.

An oligo carrying a UMI was ligated to the cDNA 3' end. The first PCR ran around 4 cycles with an equimolar RC1.1 and RC1.2 beta primer mix. From the UMI-ligation and nested PCR reads, TCRdb called clonotypes with MiXCR, one entry per CDR3 protein. The sample includes 25,000 to 40,000 distinct CDR3 sequences, 9% to 12% seen only once; the top ten take around a tenth. The sequencing input was PBMCs spiked with cells of the T cell clone KT2. These receptors were collected from a human donor.

V gene TRBV6-4 combines with J gene TRBJ2-1; 10 bases align to TRBD2. The length of the CDR3 is 14 residues. In germline, CDR1 is MRHNA, CDR2 SNTAGT. V lost 6 bases to trimming and J lost 9 bases; unmatched junction nucleotides: 8. CDR3 sequence reads: CASRALAGVSEQFF. In DNA form, the CDR3 reads TGTGCCAGCAGAGCTCTAGCGGGAGTCAGTGAGCAGTTCTTC.

This clonotype was seen repeatedly, ten times or more. The rearrangement links TRBV20-1 to TRBJ2-5, with 12 positions matching TRBD1. The junction had 2 bases not matched to a gene; V was cut back by 1 base and J by 5 bases. This CDR3 spans 14 amino acids. Germline CDR1 DFQATT, CDR2 SNEGSKA (reference sequence). CDR3 sequence: CSARGDRGPETQYF. DNA of the CDR3: TGCAGTGCTAGAGGGGACAGGGGGCCGGAGACCCAGTACTTC.

Note on this clonotype: This could be a read error, since a much larger clone is one nucleotide away. J is TRBJ1-1 and V is TRBV28; D is ambiguous. CDR3 size: 14 residues. The V and J ends lost 6 bases and 6 bases respectively, with 17 bases between them. From germline, CDR1 is MDHEN and CDR2 SYDVKM. The CDR3 reads CASRDGSADSEAFF. CDR3 coding DNA: TGTGCCAGCAGGGACGGGTCGGCGGACTCTGAAGCTTTCTTT.

This clonotype was recorded a few times. This chain uses TRBV5-4 with TRBJ2-2; tentatively, D is TRBD2 (5 bases). The CDR3 runs 16 residues. Germline V gene lookup returns CDR1 SGHNT and CDR2 YYREEE (reference sequence). With 4 bases removed from V and 4 bases from J, the gap between germline ends came to 17 bases. The CDR3 DNA is TGTGCCAGCAGCCGGAGGCCAACCCAGTCCACCGGGGAGCTGTTTTTT. Translation: CASSRRPTQSTGELFF.

This clonotype was seen repeatedly, ten times or more. V is TRBV9 and J is TRBJ2-3, with 7 bases matching TRBD1. The CDR3 is 16 amino acids. Trimming removed 0 bases from V and 5 bases from J; junction bases left unmatched: 9. Germline CDR1 SGDLS, CDR2 YYNGEE. The CDR3 here is CASSVGGGVKGDTQYF. As DNA, the CDR3 is TGTGCCAGCAGCGTAGGAGGGGGCGTAAAAGGAGATACGCAGTATTTT.

This clonotype appeared a few times. This sequence joins TRBV12-3 or TRBV12-4 and TRBJ2-7; 10 bases align to TRBD2. This CDR3 is built from 16 residues. J lost 3 bases, V lost 6 bases, and 11 bases had no gene match. CDR3 amino acids: CASSPQGASGSYEQYF. In DNA form, the CDR3 reads TGTGCCAGCAGCCCCCAAGGGGCTAGCGGGAGCTACGAGCAGTACTTC.

This clonotype was counted ten times or more. CDR3: CASSDGQSTDTQYF. In DNA form, the CDR3 reads TGTGCCAGCAGTGATGGACAGAGCACAGATACGCAGTATTTT. J is TRBJ2-3 and V is TRBV6-4; D might be TRBD1 (6 bases). CDR1 and CDR2 from the germline V gene are MRHNA and SNTAGT. The CDR3 contains 14 residues. Trimming stripped 3 bases from V and 0 bases from J, with 7 bases between.

This clonotype has ten or more counts. The chain combines TRBV12-3 or TRBV12-4 with TRBJ1-1; possibly TRBD1 for D (5 bases). V lost 3 bases, J lost 1 base, and 15 bases lay in between. The length of the CDR3 is 16 residues. The CDR3 DNA sequence: TGTGCCAGCAGTTTCCCCCAGACAGCCGAGAACACTGAAGCTTTCTTT. It translates to CASSFPQTAENTEAFF.

The chain recombines TRBV27 with TRBJ2-3; D might be TRBD2 (6 bases). The CDR3 has 17 amino acids. V was shortened by 4 bases and J by 0 bases, with 17 bases between the two germline ends. Germline V CDR1 and CDR2: MNHEY, SMNVEV (reference sequence). The CDR3 DNA follows: TGTGCCAGCAGTTCGTCACCCCTAGCGAGTAGCACAGATACGCAGTATTTT. This gives the protein CASSSSPLASSTDTQYF.

In this sample, this clonotype turned up a few times. The chain combines TRBV21-1 with TRBJ2-3; no check of the table's D call, TRBD2, against the DNA was made. TRBV21-1 is shown as a pseudogene. The CDR3 length is 14 residues. CDR3 sequence: CASRSGGEKDTQYF. The CDR3 bases are TGTGCCAGTCGTAGCGGGGGTGAGAAAGATACGCAGTATTTT.

The chain uses TRBV3-1 and TRBJ1-2, with 10 bases fitting TRBD1. The V gene's germline CDR1 is LGHDT and CDR2 YNNKEL (reference sequence). This CDR3 is 15 amino acids long. J lost 7 bases, V lost 1 base, and 6 bases had no gene match. The CDR3: CASSQVTGGGIGYTF. The CDR3 bases are TGTGCCAGCAGCCAAGTGACAGGGGGCGGGATTGGCTACACCTTC. Using reference TRBV3-1 and TRBJ1-2 for the parts outside the CDR3, the full variable domain is DTAVSQTPKYLVTQMGNDKSIKCEQNLGHDTMYWYKQDSKKFLKIMFSYNNKELIINETVPNRFSPKSPDKAHLNLHINSLELGDSAVYFCASSQVTGGGIGYTFGSGTRLTVV.

The rearrangement links TRBV20-1 to TRBJ2-7, with D possibly being TRBD1 or TRBD2 (5 bases each). The CDR3 contains 13 residues. V was clipped by 0 bases and J by 6 bases, with 12 bases between them. Germline lookup yields CDR1 DFQATT and CDR2 SNEGSKA (reference sequence). CDR3 in amino acids: CSARDWEQGEQYF. The DNA of the CDR3 is TGCAGTGCTAGAGATTGGGAGCAGGGCGAGCAGTACTTC.

This clonotype was recorded a few times. The V and J genes are TRBV28 and TRBJ2-7; D possibly corresponds to TRBD2 (6 bases). V was clipped by 8 bases and J by 0 bases, with 8 bases between them. The CDR3 consists of 12 residues. Germline V gene sequence: CDR1 MDHEN, CDR2 SYDVKM. As DNA, the CDR3 is TGTGCCAGCGGGAGGAGCTCCTACGAGCAGTACTTC. This gives the protein CASGRSSYEQYF. The variable domain in full, with the rest retrieved from reference TRBV28 and TRBJ2-7, is DVKVTQSSRYLVKRTGEKVFLECVQDMDHENMFWYRQDPGLGLRLIYFSYDVKMKEKGDIPEGYSVSREKKERFSLILESASTNQTSMYLCASGRSSYEQYFGPGTRLTVT.

Here the CDR3 DNA reads TGTGCCAGCAGCCCTGGGTGGGGGGTCGAACCAACTAATGAAAAACTGTTTTTT. It yields the protein CASSPGWGVEPTNEKLFF. This sequence joins TRBV11-2 and TRBJ1-4, with TRBD1 as a possible D gene (5 bases). Germline-derived CDR1 and CDR2 are SGHAT and FQNNGV. The CDR3 has 18 residues. V gave up 5 bases and J gave up 0 bases, with 19 bases separating them.

This clonotype was detected ten times or more. V is TRBV18 and J is TRBJ2-5, with TRBD1 matching 8 bases. The V and J ends lost 3 bases and 5 bases, in that order; junction bases with no gene match: 2. Germline V gene sequence: CDR1 KGHSH, CDR2 LQKENI. The CDR3 contains 13 residues. CDR3 region: CASSPTGVETQYF. The CDR3, as DNA: TGTGCCAGCTCACCGACAGGGGTGGAGACCCAGTACTTC.

The rearrangement uses TRBV28 and TRBJ2-2; D might be TRBD1 or TRBD2, each matching 5 bases. This CDR3 region has 15 residues. CDR1 is MDHEN and CDR2 is SYDVKM in the germline V gene. Trimming removed 3 bases at V and 4 bases at J, with 12 bases between. The CDR3 sequence: CASSLLGRGTGELFF. In DNA, the CDR3 is TGTGCCAGCAGTTTGTTGGGACGAGGCACCGGGGAGCTGTTTTTT.

In its sample, this clonotype was seen many times. The J gene is TRBJ2-7, the V gene TRBV14, with unresolved D. V lost 6 bases and J 2 bases, leaving 14 bases between the germline ends. The CDR3 is 14 amino acids. In germline, CDR1 is SGHDN, CDR2 FVKESK. The CDR3 nucleotides read TGTGCCAGCAGTGGGGTCCTAACCCCCTACGAGCAGTACTTC. Its protein is CASSGVLTPYEQYF.

This clonotype was seen only a few times. V and J are TRBV10-3 and TRBJ2-1; 10 bases fit TRBD1. Per the germline V gene, CDR1 is ENHRY and CDR2 is SYGVKD. V shed 6 bases, J shed 10 bases, and the junction held 6 bases outside the gene matches. CDR3 length equals 13 residues. The CDR3 spells CAIRGTGAGEQFF. In DNA form, the CDR3 reads TGTGCCATCAGGGGGACAGGGGCCGGGGAGCAGTTCTTC.

This chain connects TRBV5-1 to TRBJ2-5; 8 bases map to TRBD2. The CDR3 has 19 amino acids. Trimming cost V 4 bases and J 2 bases; bases outside gene matches: 19. The germline V gene has CDR1 SGHRS and CDR2 YFSETQ. CDR3 coding DNA: TGCGCCAGCAGCCCCCGGAACGCGGGGGGCCCGACGGATCAAGAGACCCAGTACTTC. Translated: CASSPRNAGGPTDQETQYF.

The chain has TRBV11-2 and TRBJ2-1; no definite D call. V dropped 4 bases and J dropped 2 bases, with 12 bases sitting between them. Germline-derived CDR1 and CDR2 are SGHAT and FQNNGV. The CDR3 loop spans 15 amino acids. DNA of the CDR3: TGTGCCAGCAGCTCATTACTTGGACCCTACAATGAGCAGTTCTTC. Translating it yields CASSSLLGPYNEQFF.

In DNA form, the CDR3 reads TGTGCAACGACAAGGTTGGAGAACACTGAAGCTTTCTTT. As protein: CATTRLENTEAFF. The chain couples TRBV2 to TRBJ1-1; D gene ambiguous. The CDR3 loop spans 13 amino acids. Germline V lookup: CDR1 SNHLY, CDR2 FYNNEI.

The rearrangement links TRBV12-3 or TRBV12-4 to TRBJ1-2, with TRBD1 identical over 7 bases. Unmatched junction bases numbered 9, after V lost 6 bases and J lost 2 bases. The CDR3 totals 15 residues. The chain's CDR3 is CASSPNPGQNYGYTF. Written as DNA, the CDR3 is TGTGCCAGCAGCCCGAATCCGGGACAGAACTATGGCTACACCTTC.

This clonotype was detected only a few times. This chain links TRBV20-1 with TRBJ1-1, with 9 bases lining up with TRBD1. Per germline, CDR1 DFQATT and CDR2 SNEGSKA (reference sequence). With V trimmed by 5 bases and J by 0 bases, 1 base remained unmatched. The CDR3 has 13 residues. The CDR3 loop reads CSADRGLNTEAFF. CDR3 bases: TGCAGTGCTGACAGGGGGTTGAACACTGAAGCTTTCTTT.

This clonotype was detected only a few times. The chain joins TRBV11-3 to TRBJ2-1, with TRBD1 matching 9 bases. The CDR3 has 12 amino acids. The germline V gene has CDR1 SGHNT and CDR2 YENEEA. The trim removed 5 bases at V and 10 bases at J, leaving 3 bases unmatched. The CDR3 here is CASSPGQGEQFF. DNA of the CDR3: TGTGCCAGCAGCCCAGGACAGGGGGAGCAGTTCTTC. The variable domain in full, completed from reference TRBV11-3 and TRBJ2-1, reads EAGVVQSPRYKIIEKKQPVAFWCNPISGHNTLYWYLQNLGQGPELLIRYENEEAVDDSQLPKDRFSAERLKGVDSTLKIQPAELGDSAVYLCASSPGQGEQFFGPGTRLTVL.

This clonotype is medium-sized in the sample. V usage is TRBV12-3 or TRBV12-4 and J usage is TRBJ1-5; D might be TRBD1 (5 bases). This CDR3 spans 13 amino acids. With 6 bases removed from V and 7 bases from J, the gap between germline ends came to 13 bases. CDR3 region: CASSQRGGQPQHF. In DNA, the CDR3 is TGTGCCAGCAGCCAAAGGGGAGGACAGCCCCAGCATTTT.

Worth noting for this clonotype: Relative to the germline gene, one junction end is altered; a read error may explain this. The rearrangement uses TRBV2 and TRBJ2-1; no clear D gene. The CDR3 length is 11 residues. Germline-derived CDR1 and CDR2 are SNHLY and FYNNEI. CDR3 bases: TGTGCCAGCAGGGAAGGAGATGAGCAGTTCTTC. Its protein is CASREGDEQFF.

In its sample, this clonotype ranks as medium-sized. The chain links TRBV6-1 to TRBJ1-1, with a possible D match to TRBD1 (6 bases). Trimming took 0 bases from V and 5 from J, leaving 10 bases between them. Germline assignment: CDR1 MNHNS and CDR2 SASEGT. The length of the CDR3 is 14 residues. The CDR3 sequence: CASSEAAGETEAFF. The CDR3 nucleotides are TGTGCCAGCAGTGAAGCGGCAGGGGAAACTGAAGCTTTCTTT.

CDR3 coding DNA: TGCGCCAGCAGCTCTAACAAGGACAGGGGGGTACTCCGCACAGATACGCAGTATTTT. It translates to CASSSNKDRGVLRTDTQYF. The chain employs TRBV5-1 and TRBJ2-3, with 10 bases lining up with TRBD1. The V gene's germline CDR1 is SGHRS and CDR2 YFSETQ. This CDR3 has 19 residues. The ends lost 3 bases at V and 1 base at J; junction bases unmatched: 14.